This T cell receptor (beta chain) was captured by sequencing in a study of OX40 agonist ivuxolimab in advanced cancers. Study context: Therapy given before enrollment (anti-PD-1, anti-PD-L1 or anti-CTLA-4) was allowed, and 40% had some.

Germline V CDR1 and CDR2: SEHNR, FQNEAQ (reference sequence). V gave up 4 bases and J gave up 2 bases; unmatched junction bases: 7. The CDR3 runs 16 residues. Study-level results: Among expanded peripheral T cells, antigen specificity went undetermined. At 0.1 to 3.0 mg/kg and by week 6, CD4+ and CD8+ T cells in the blood had expanded clonally.

Regarding this clone: Its antigen is still unknown.

TCRdb's table, derived via immunoSEQ multiplex PCR, lists solely in-frame clones and lacks some. This table has 70,000 to 90,000 clones, approximately 92% appearing once. Any history of autoimmune disease or systemic immunosuppression disqualified patients. The sample consisted of CD4+ or CD8+ T cells sorted from blood, taken in a trial of the OX40 agonist ivuxolimab. The receptor comes from an adult with an advanced solid tumor such as melanoma, head and neck, liver or kidney cancer. This chain connects TRBV7-9 to TRBJ2-7; TRBD2 agrees at 11 bases. The CDR3 spells CASSSFTSGSTYEQYF. The CDR3 bases are TGTGCCAGCAGCTCCTTTACTAGCGGGAGTACCTACGAGCAGTACTTC.